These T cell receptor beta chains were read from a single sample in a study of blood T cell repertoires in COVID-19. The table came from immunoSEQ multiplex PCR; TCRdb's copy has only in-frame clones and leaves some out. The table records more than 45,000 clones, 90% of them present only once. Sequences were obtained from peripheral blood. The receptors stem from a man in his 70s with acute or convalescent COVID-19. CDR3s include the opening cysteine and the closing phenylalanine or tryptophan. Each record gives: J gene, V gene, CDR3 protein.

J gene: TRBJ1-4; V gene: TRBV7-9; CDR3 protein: CASSTVTGDNEKLFF
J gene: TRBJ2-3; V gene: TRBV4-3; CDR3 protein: CASSPQGIMADTQYF
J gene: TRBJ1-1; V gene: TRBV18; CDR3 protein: CASSPPGLQGTEAFF
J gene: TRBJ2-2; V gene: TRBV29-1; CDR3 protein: CSGFLRGRNTGELFF
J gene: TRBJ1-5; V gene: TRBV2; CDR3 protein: CASSRQGSNQPQHF
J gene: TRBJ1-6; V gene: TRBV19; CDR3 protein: CASSTGNNSPLHF
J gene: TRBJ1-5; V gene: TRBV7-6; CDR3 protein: CASSLTPFGERNQPQHF
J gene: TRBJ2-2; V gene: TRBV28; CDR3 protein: CASSPPRRNTGELFF
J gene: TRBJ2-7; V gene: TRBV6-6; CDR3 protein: CASSYSGQEQYF
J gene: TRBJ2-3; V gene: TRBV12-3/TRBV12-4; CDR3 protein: CASSFRIGPQYF
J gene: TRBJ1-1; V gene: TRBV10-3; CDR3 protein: CAIRGRMDTEAFF
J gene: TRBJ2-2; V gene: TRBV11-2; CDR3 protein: CASSLHGGELFF
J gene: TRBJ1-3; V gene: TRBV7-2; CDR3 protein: CASSLPLGGGSGNTIYF
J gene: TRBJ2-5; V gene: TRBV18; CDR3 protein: CASRGTVQETQYF
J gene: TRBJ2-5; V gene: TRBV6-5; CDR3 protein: CASSYPGETQYF
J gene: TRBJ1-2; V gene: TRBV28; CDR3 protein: CASGRLSGYGYTF
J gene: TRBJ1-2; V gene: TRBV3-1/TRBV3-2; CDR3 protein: CASSQSYGYTF
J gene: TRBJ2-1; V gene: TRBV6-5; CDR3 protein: CASNPGQGYNEQFF
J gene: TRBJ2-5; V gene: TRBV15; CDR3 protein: CATQQGVQETQYF
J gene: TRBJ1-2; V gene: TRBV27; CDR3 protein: CASNLGGRAYGYTF
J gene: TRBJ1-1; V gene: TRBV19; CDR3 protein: CASREGDRGSRTEAFF
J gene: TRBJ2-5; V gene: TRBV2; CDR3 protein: CASRGGTSGVQETQYF
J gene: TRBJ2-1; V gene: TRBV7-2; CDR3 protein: CASSFHWSYSFF
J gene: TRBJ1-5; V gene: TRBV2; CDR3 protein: CASRADRGQGQPQHF
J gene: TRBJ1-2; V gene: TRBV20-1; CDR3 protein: CSASPGGGYTF
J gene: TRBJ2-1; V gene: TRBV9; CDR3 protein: CASSPQWSGGPSVGNEQFF
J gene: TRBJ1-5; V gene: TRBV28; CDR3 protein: CASSSWDSRNQPQHF
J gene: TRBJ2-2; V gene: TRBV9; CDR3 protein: CASSPSGGYTGELFF
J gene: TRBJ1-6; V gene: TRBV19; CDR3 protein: CASTPTGRSYNSPLHF
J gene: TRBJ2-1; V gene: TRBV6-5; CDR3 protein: CASSYSREVMNNEQFF
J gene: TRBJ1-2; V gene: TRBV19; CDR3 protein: CASSIPGANYGYTF
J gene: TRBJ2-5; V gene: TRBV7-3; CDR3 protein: CASSLQTSGGAVQETQYF
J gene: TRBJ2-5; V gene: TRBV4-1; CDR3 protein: CASSRGTQETQYF
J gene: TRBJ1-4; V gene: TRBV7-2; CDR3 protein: CASSLAATQGAEKLFF
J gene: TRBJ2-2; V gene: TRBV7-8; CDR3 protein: CASSYGTLNTGELFF
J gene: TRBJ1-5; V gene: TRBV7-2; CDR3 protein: CASSLGGLRQPQHF
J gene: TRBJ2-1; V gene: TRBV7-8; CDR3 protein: CASSLENRQTYNEQFF
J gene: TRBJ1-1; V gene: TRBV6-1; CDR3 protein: CASSEVLGVGAFF
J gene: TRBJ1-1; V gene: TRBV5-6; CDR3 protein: CASSLGAGDAFF
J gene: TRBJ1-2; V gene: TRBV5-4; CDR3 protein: CASRTDGNYGYTF
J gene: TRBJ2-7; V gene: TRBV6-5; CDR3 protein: CASRRTGTGVYEQYF
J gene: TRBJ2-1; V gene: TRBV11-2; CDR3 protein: CASSPGGGLIYNEQFF
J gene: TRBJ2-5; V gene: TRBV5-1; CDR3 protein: CASGWLAGDQETQYF
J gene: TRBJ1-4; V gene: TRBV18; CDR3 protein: CASSPPAQNATNEKLFF
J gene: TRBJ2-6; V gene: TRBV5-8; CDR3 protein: CASSLKGDYGANVLTF
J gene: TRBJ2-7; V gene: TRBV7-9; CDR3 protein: CASSLMDRVFAEQYF
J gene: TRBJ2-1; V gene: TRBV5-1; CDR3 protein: CASSLGGAREQFF
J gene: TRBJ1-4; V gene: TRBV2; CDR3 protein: CASSTRPDGKGSEKLFF
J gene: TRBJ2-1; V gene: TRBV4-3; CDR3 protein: CASSQEGIWYEQFF
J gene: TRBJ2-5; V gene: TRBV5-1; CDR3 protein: CASSPGGLAGQETQYF
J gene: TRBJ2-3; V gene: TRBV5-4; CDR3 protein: CASSPEDTGTQYF
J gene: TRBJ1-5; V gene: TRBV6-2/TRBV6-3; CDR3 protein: CASSYPGTGAQPQHF
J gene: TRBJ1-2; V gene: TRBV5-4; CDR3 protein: CASSLEGAVGGYTF
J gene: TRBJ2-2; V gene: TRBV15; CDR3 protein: CATSRDYPTSTNTGELFF
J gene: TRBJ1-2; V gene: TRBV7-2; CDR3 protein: CASSQDRWRSGYTF
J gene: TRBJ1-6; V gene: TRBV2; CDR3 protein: CASILEIYNSPLHF
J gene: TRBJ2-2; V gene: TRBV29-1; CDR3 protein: CSVGDSPVGLFF
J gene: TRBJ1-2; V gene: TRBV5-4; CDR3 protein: CASSLATGGAYGYTF
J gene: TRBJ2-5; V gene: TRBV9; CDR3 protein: CASSVTGNILETQYF